This T cell receptor beta chain was identified in a study of CD8 T cells in ankylosing spondylitis. This clonotype has at least ten counts. Quantitative barcoded 5'-RACE was used to prepare TCR beta libraries. TCRdb reprocessed the 5' RACE reads via MiXCR and lists one record per CDR3 protein. The data hold about 92,000 distinct CDR3 sequences, with roughly 8.8% observed a single time. Germline V lookup: CDR1 ENHRY, CDR2 SYGVKD. This CDR3 has 12 residues. The ends lost 6 bases at V and 7 bases at J; junction bases unmatched: 6. This sequence joins TRBV10-3 and TRBJ2-7; 7 positions match TRBD1. The source is a male donor with ankylosing spondylitis or in good health (not recorded which). Sample: blood, either unsorted or a sorted T cell fraction (not recorded which). CDR3 DNA sequence: TGTGCCATCAGCGGACAGGCAGGGGAGCAGTACTTC. Translation gives CAISGQAGEQYF.